The rows below give T cell receptor beta chains drawn from one sample of a study of blood T cell repertoires in COVID-19. Sequenced by immunoSEQ multiplex PCR; TCRdb stores in-frame clones only, minus some. Of tens of thousands of clones in the sample, less than 85% were seen once. The sample taken for sequencing was peripheral blood. The receptors were gathered from an elderly man with acute or convalescent COVID-19. The CDR3 runs from the conserved cysteine through the conserved F or W. The D gene is left open where the match is weak. Size is stated for part of the rows, as once, few or many counts, or as a class when the clone is expanded.

J,V,D,size,DNA,CDR3
TRBJ2-7,TRBV2,TRBD2,.,TGTGCCAGCACCGAAAGAGGGGGACTAGCGGGGACACGGGGGAGCGAGCAGTACTTC,CASTERGGLAGTRGSEQYF
TRBJ1-4,TRBV7-2,.,.,TGTGCCAGCAGCGGAGAGCCGGATGAAAAACTGTTTTTT,CASSGEPDEKLFF
TRBJ2-7,TRBV5-4,.,.,TGTGCCAGCAGCTTGGTGGGGGCTACAAACTACGAGCAGTACTTC,CASSLVGATNYEQYF
TRBJ2-7,TRBV7-8,.,.,TGTGCCAGCAGCTCCCGACAGATCTACGAGCAGTACTTC,CASSSRQIYEQYF
TRBJ2-5,TRBV7-9,TRBD2,.,TGTGCCAGCAGCTCCGGACTAGCGGAAGAGACCCAGTACTTC,CASSSGLAEETQYF
TRBJ2-1,TRBV19,TRBD1,.,TGTGCCAGTAGTATTCGGGGACAGGGGCTTCGGAATGAGCAGTTCTTC,CASSIRGQGLRNEQFF
TRBJ1-4,TRBV29-1,.,once,TGCAGCGTTGCTTTTTCAGGCCGGCGGGATGAAAAACTGTTTTTT,CSVAFSGRRDEKLFF
TRBJ2-3,TRBV10-3,TRBD1,.,TGTGCCATACAGGGGGACGCTAGCACAGATACGCAGTATTTT,CAIQGDASTDTQYF
TRBJ1-3,TRBV19,.,.,TGTGCCAGTAGTATAGGAAGACAGAGCTCGGGAAACACCATATATTTT,CASSIGRQSSGNTIYF
TRBJ1-3,TRBV6-5,TRBD1,.,TGTGCCAGCAAGGACAGGAGGAGCTCTGGAAACACCATATATTTT,CASKDRRSSGNTIYF
TRBJ2-1,TRBV7-8,TRBD1,.,TGTGCCAGCATGCAGAGGACAGGGGGGTGGTTAAACAATGAGCAGTTCTTC,CASMQRTGGWLNNEQFF
TRBJ2-7,TRBV6-5,.,.,TGTGCCAGCAGACGGCAGGGGGGCGTCTACGAGCAGTACTTC,CASRRQGGVYEQYF
TRBJ2-7,TRBV27,TRBD1,.,TGTGCCAGCAGTTTATCCTGGGACAGGGGCTACGAGCAGTACTTC,CASSLSWDRGYEQYF
TRBJ1-5,TRBV7-9,.,.,TGTGCCAGCAGCCCCATTGTGGGGGGAAGCAGCGGACAGCCCCAGCATTTT,CASSPIVGGSSGQPQHF
TRBJ2-1,TRBV6-4,TRBD2,.,TGTGCCAGCAGTGGACTAGCGCCCTACAATGAGCAGTTCTTC,CASSGLAPYNEQFF
TRBJ1-2,TRBV6-5,.,.,TGTGCCAGCAGTTACGGGGGCAGCTTCTACACCTTC,CASSYGGSFYTF
TRBJ1-5,TRBV7-8,TRBD1,.,TGTGCCAGCAGCTTAGGGACAGGGGGCAACAATCAGCCCCAGCATTTT,CASSLGTGGNNQPQHF
TRBJ1-3,TRBV5-1,.,.,TGCGCCAGCAGCAGGGCGGGGAGCTCTGGAAACACCATATATTTT,CASSRAGSSGNTIYF
TRBJ2-7,TRBV27,TRBD1,.,TGTGCCAGCTCCACAGGGGGATACTCCTACGAGCAGTACTTC,CASSTGGYSYEQYF
TRBJ1-4,TRBV4-3,TRBD1,.,TGCGCCAGCAGACAACAGGGGACAACTAATGAAAAACTGTTTTTT,CASRQQGTTNEKLFF
TRBJ2-1,TRBV19,.,.,TGTGCCAGTAGTATAGTTCGGAGGGGTGCTACTCCCAACAATGAGCAGTTCTTC,CASSIVRRGATPNNEQFF
TRBJ2-1,TRBV27,TRBD2,.,TGTGCCAGCAGGCAAGGACTAGCGGGAAAGTTCAATGAGCAGTTCTTC,CASRQGLAGKFNEQFF
TRBJ2-7,TRBV30,.,.,TGTGCCTGGGGGGGACAAGACTCCTACGAGCAGTACTTC,CAWGGQDSYEQYF
TRBJ2-1,TRBV7-8,TRBD2,.,TGTGCCAGCAGCTTAGTAGGTGCGGGAGGGGAGCAGTTCTTC,CASSLVGAGGEQFF
TRBJ2-1,TRBV28,.,.,TGTGCCAGCACTAGTTTCTGGGAGCAGTTCTTC,CASTSFWEQFF
TRBJ1-5,TRBV27,.,.,TGTGCCAGCAGCTTCAGGGGTTCTCAGCCCCAGCATTTT,CASSFRGSQPQHF
TRBJ1-1,TRBV19,.,once,TGTGCCAGTACCCGACCGGGATGGAACACTGAAGCTTTCTTT,CASTRPGWNTEAFF
TRBJ1-2,TRBV24-1,TRBD1,.,TGTGCCACCAGTGAATCGGGACAGGGAAACTCCTATGGCTACACCTTC,CATSESGQGNSYGYTF
TRBJ2-1,TRBV27,TRBD2,.,TGTGCCAGCAGTTTATCCCTTCCGGGACTAGCGGGAGGAACCTACAATGAGCAGTTCTTC,CASSLSLPGLAGGTYNEQFF
TRBJ1-5,TRBV15,.,.,TGTGCCACCAGCAGATCAGGTGGGCAGCCCCAGCATTTT,CATSRSGGQPQHF
TRBJ2-1,TRBV5-1,TRBD2,.,TGCGCCAGCAGCTTGCAGGCGGGAGGGCTCAATGAGCAGTTCTTC,CASSLQAGGLNEQFF
TRBJ2-5,TRBV18,.,.,TGTGCCAGCTCACCGCCGTCGGGACTCCAAGAGACCCAGTACTTC,CASSPPSGLQETQYF
TRBJ2-6,TRBV5-1,.,.,TGCGCCAGCACTAGAACCTCTGGGGCCAACGTCCTGACTTTC,CASTRTSGANVLTF
TRBJ1-6,TRBV7-9,.,.,TGTGCCAGCAGCTTAGATGGCAGGGGTATGTCACCCCTCCACTTT,CASSLDGRGMSPLHF
TRBJ2-2,TRBV19,TRBD1,.,TGTGCCAGTAGGACAGGGGCCGGCACCGGGGAGCTGTTTTTT,CASRTGAGTGELFF
TRBJ2-7,TRBV29-1,TRBD1,few,TGCAGCGTCCGAGAAGACAGGGGGCTTTTCGAGCAGTACTTC,CSVREDRGLFEQYF
TRBJ1-2,TRBV18,.,once,TGTGCCAGCTCACCAGCCCAGGGTTACTATGGCTACACCTTC,CASSPAQGYYGYTF